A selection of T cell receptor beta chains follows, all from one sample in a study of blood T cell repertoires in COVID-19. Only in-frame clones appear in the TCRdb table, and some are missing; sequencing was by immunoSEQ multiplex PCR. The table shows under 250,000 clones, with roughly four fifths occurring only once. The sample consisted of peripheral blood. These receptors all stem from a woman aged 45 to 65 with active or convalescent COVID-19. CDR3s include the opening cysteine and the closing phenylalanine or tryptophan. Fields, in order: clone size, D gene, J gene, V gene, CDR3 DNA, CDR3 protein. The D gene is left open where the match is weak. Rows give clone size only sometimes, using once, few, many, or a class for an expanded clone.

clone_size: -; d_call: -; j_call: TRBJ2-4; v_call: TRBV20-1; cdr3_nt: TGCAGTGCAAGTTTTGGACTAGCCAAAAACATTCAGTACTTC; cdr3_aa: CSASFGLAKNIQYF
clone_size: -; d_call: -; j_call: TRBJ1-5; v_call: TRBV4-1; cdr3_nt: TGCGCCAGCAGCCAAGCTGGGGAGGGAAGCAATCAGCCCCAGCATTTT; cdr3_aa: CASSQAGEGSNQPQHF
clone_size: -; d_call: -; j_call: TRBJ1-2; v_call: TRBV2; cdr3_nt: TGTGCCAGCAGGCTACAGAGAAACTATGGCTACACCTTC; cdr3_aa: CASRLQRNYGYTF
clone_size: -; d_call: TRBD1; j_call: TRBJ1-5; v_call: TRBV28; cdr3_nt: TGTGCCAGCAGCATTATCGAGACAGGGCGAAATCAGCCCCAGCATTTT; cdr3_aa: CASSIIETGRNQPQHF
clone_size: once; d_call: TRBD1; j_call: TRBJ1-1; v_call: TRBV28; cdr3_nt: TGTGCCAGCAGTTCGTCACAGGGGGCGGTGAACACTGAAGCTTTCTTT; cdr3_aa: CASSSSQGAVNTEAFF
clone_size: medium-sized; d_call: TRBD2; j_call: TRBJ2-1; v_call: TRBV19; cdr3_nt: TGTGCCAGTACCCCGACTAGCACGAGCTCCTACAATGAGCAGTTCTTC; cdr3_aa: CASTPTSTSSYNEQFF
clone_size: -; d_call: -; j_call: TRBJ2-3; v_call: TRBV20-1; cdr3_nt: TGCAGTGCTAGTGGCAGAACAGATACGCAGTATTTT; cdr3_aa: CSASGRTDTQYF
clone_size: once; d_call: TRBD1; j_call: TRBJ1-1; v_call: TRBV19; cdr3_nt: TGTGCCAGTAGTAACCAGGGGGGGAACACTGAAGCTTTCTTT; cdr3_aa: CASSNQGGNTEAFF
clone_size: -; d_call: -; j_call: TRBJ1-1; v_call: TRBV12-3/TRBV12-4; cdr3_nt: TGTGCCAGCAGTTTCTTCGGGACTGAAGCTTTCTTT; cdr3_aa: CASSFFGTEAFF
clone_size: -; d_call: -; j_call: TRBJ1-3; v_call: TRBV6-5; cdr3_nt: TGTGCCAGCAGTCCGCAGGGAGGTGGAAACACCATATATTTT; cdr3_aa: CASSPQGGGNTIYF
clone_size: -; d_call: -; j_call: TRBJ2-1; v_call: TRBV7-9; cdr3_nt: TGTGCCAGCAGCTTAGCCGGTAGCATTAATGAGCAGTTCTTC; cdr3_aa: CASSLAGSINEQFF
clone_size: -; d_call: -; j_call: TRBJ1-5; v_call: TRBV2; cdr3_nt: TGTGCCAGCAGTGAAAGGCGAGGACATAGCAATCAGCCCCAGCATTTT; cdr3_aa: CASSERRGHSNQPQHF
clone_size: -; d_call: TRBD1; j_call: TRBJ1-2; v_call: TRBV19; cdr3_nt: TGTGCCAGTAGTACCCCGGGACAGGGTTTTTATGGCTACACCTTC; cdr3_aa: CASSTPGQGFYGYTF
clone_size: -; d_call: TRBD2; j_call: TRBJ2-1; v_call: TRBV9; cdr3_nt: TGTGCCAGCAGCGGGGGACTAGCGGGACTGTACTCCTACAATGAGCAGTTCTTC; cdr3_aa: CASSGGLAGLYSYNEQFF
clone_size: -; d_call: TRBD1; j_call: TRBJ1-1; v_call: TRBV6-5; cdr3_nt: TGTGCCAGCAGCGTAGGGACAGAGAACACTGAAGCTTTCTTT; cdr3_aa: CASSVGTENTEAFF
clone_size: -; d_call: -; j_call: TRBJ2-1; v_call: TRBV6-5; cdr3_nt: TGTGCCAGCACTAAGACAGGACCCTACAATGAGCAGTTCTTC; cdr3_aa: CASTKTGPYNEQFF
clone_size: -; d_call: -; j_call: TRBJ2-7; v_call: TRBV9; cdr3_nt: TGTGCCAGCAGCGTAGGGCAGGGAAACTACGAGCAGTACTTC; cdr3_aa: CASSVGQGNYEQYF
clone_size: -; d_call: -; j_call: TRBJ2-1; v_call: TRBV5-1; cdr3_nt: TGCGCCAGCAGTCTGGCGAACAGTAAAAACAATGAGCAGTTCTTC; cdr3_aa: CASSLANSKNNEQFF
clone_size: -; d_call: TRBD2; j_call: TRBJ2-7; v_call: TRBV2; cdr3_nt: TGTGCCAGCAAATTCGGCGGGACTAGATCGGGCGAGCAGTACTTC; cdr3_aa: CASKFGGTRSGEQYF
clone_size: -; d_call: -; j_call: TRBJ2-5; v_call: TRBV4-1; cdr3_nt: TGCGCCAGCAGCCAAGCCCCGCCCCAACTTAGCGGCGGGACCCAGTACTTC; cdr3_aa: CASSQAPPQLSGGTQYF
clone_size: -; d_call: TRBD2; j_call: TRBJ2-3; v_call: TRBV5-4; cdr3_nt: TGTGCCAGCAGCTTGGGGTCGACTAGCGGTTCTGGTCCTCGTTGGCAGTATTTT; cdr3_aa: CASSLGSTSGSGPRWQYF
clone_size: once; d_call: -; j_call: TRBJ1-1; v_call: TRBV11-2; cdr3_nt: TGTGCCAGCAGAGACAGGAGAAACACTGAAGCTTTCTTT; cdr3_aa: CASRDRRNTEAFF
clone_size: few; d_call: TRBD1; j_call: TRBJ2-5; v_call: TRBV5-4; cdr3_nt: TGTGCCAGCAGCTCATGGACAGGGGAAGAGACCCAGTACTTC; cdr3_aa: CASSSWTGEETQYF
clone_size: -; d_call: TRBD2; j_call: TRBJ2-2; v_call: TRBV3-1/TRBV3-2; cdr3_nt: TGTGCCAGCAGCCATCCCCCGACTAGCGGGAGAGGAAGGGGGCTTAACACCGGGGAGCTGTTTTTT; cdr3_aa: CASSHPPTSGRGRGLNTGELFF
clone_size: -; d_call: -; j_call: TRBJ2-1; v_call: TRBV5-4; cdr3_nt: TGTGCCAGCAGCTTGACTCGCTCCTACAATGAGCAGTTCTTC; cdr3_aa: CASSLTRSYNEQFF
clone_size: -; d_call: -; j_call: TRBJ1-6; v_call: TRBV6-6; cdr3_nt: TGTGCCAGCAGTTACGCGGGTAGGTGGAATTCACCCCTCCACTTT; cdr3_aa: CASSYAGRWNSPLHF
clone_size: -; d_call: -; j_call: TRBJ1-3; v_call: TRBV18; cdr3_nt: TGTGCCAGCTCACCACATCCGGGAAACACCATATATTTT; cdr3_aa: CASSPHPGNTIYF
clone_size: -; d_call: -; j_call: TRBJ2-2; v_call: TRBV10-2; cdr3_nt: TGCGCCAGCAGTTATACTTACACCGGGGAGCTGTTTTTT; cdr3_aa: CASSYTYTGELFF
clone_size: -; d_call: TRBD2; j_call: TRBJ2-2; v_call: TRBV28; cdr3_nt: TGTGCCAGCGGGGACGGGAGGGACGGCGGGGAGCTGTTTTTT; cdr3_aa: CASGDGRDGGELFF
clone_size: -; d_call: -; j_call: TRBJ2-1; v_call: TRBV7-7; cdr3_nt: TGTGCCAGCAGCTTAGACAGATTCCGAAACAATGAGCAGTTCTTC; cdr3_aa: CASSLDRFRNNEQFF
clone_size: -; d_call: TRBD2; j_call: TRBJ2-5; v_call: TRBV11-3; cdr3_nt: TGTGCCAGCAGCTTAATAGCGGGACCGCAAGAGACCCAGTACTTC; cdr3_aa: CASSLIAGPQETQYF
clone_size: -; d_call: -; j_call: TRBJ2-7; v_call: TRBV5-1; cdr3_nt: TGCGCCAGCAGGGCCGGGACTTTCTCCTACGAGCAGTACTTC; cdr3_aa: CASRAGTFSYEQYF
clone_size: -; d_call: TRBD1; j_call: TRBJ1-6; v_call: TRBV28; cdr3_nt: TGTGCCAGCAGTTCACCCCGGACAGGGGGTGGTAGCTCCTATAATTCACCCCTCCACTTT; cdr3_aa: CASSSPRTGGGSSYNSPLHF
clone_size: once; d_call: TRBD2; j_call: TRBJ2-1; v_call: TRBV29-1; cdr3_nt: TGCAGCGGAGGGACTAGCGGGATTCACTATGAGCAGTTCTTC; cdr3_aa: CSGGTSGIHYEQFF
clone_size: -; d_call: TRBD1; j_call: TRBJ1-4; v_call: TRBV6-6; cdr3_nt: TGTGCCAGCAGTCCTATCGGGACAGGGGAAGCAACTAATGAAAAACTGTTTTTT; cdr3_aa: CASSPIGTGEATNEKLFF
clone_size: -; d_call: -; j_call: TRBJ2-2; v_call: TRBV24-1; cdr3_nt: TGTGCCACCAGTGTTTCGAGCGGTGCGACCGGGGAGCTGTTTTTT; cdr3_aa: CATSVSSGATGELFF
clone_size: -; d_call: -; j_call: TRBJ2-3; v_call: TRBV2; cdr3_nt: TGTGCCAGCAGTGAAAGCGGGCAAACAGATACGCAGTATTTT; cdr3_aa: CASSESGQTDTQYF